This passage covers 21 T cell receptor beta chains from one sample sequenced in a study of T cell clones after liver transplantation. The table came from immunoSEQ multiplex PCR; TCRdb's copy has only in-frame clones and leaves some out. The repertoire holds 70,000 or so clones, with roughly nine tenths as singletons. The sample was CD4+ T cells from blood, taken before liver transplant. The receptors shown here come from a human donor who received a liver transplant.

V is TRBV7-3 and J is TRBJ2-2, with TRBD2 as a possible D gene (5 bases). V lost 5 bases, J lost 5 bases, and 9 bases lay in between. CDR3 length: 13 residues. Germline loops: CDR1 SGHTA, CDR2 FQGTGA. The CDR3 sequence is CASSPGVTGELFF. The CDR3, as DNA: TGTGCCAGCAGCCCCGGGGTAACCGGGGAGCTGTTTTTT.

This chain links TRBV6-1 with TRBJ2-3; D unresolved. The germline V and J ends were trimmed by 4 bases and 2 bases, with 16 bases remaining between them. The CDR3 contains 16 residues. The germline V gene has CDR1 MNHNS and CDR2 SASEGT. CDR3 nucleotides: TGTGCCAGCAGTGGAAGCCGGGTCCCCTTCACAGATACGCAGTATTTT. Translation: CASSGSRVPFTDTQYF.

The chain recombines TRBV27 with TRBJ1-2; a weak D match, TRBD1 (6 bases). The CDR3 is 14 amino acids. The ends were cut back, 6 bases at V and 6 bases at J, with 17 bases in the middle. Germline lookup yields CDR1 MNHEY and CDR2 SMNVEV (reference sequence). CDR3 nucleotide sequence: TGTGCCAGCAGGCGGGCGGGGGCGCAAAATGGCTACACCTTC. Translating gives CASRRAGAQNGYTF.

The chain carries TRBV10-3 and TRBJ2-2, with D unclear. CDR3 length equals 11 residues. Trimming pared 11 bases from V and 5 bases from J, leaving 9 bases between. Germline assignment: CDR1 ENHRY and CDR2 SYGVKD. The CDR3 nucleotides read TGTGCCGTAGGGCTGACCGGGGAGCTGTTTTTT. Protein product: CAVGLTGELFF.

Regarding this clone: Other DNA sequences in the same sample also yield this CDR3. The chain carries TRBV9 and TRBJ1-2; tentative D call: TRBD1 (5 bases). Germline-derived CDR1 and CDR2 are SGDLS and YYNGEE. This CDR3 is built from 14 residues. V lost 4 bases and J 0 bases, leaving 10 bases between the germline ends. CDR3: CASSPDSSNYGYTF. The DNA for the CDR3 is TGTGCCAGCAGCCCCGACAGTTCTAACTATGGCTACACCTTC. Drawing the rest from reference TRBV9 and TRBJ1-2, the complete variable domain is DSGVTQTPKHLITATGQRVTLRCSPRSGDLSVYWYQQSLDQGLQFLIQYYNGEERAKGNILERFSAQQFPDLHSELNLSSLELGDSALYFCASSPDSSNYGYTFGSGTRLTVV.

This chain connects TRBV29-1 to TRBJ2-3; 7 nucleotides line up with TRBD2. Trimming at V came to 4 bases and at J to 6 bases, leaving 10 bases not matched to a gene. Germline V CDR1 and CDR2: SQVTM, ANQGSEA. The CDR3 runs 14 residues. CDR3 in amino acids: CSVAGGSSSDTQYF. The CDR3 DNA is TGCAGCGTTGCCGGCGGGAGTTCTTCGGATACGCAGTATTTT.

The chain links TRBV4-2 to TRBJ1-5, with a possible D match to TRBD1 (6 bases). CDR1 is LGHNA, CDR2 YNFKEQ, per germline. This CDR3 has 16 residues. The V end lost 0 bases, the J end lost 6 bases, and 15 bases lay between the germline ends. The DNA of the CDR3 is TGTGCCAGCAGCCAAGATGTCAGGGGAGTCGGTCAGCCCCAGCATTTT. This sequence encodes CASSQDVRGVGQPQHF.

The CDR3 here is CASSRPSSGNTIYF. The CDR3 bases are TGTGCCAGCAGTCGGCCGAGCTCTGGAAACACCATATATTTT. This rearrangement joins TRBV11-2 to TRBJ1-3, with D uncertain. From germline, CDR1 is SGHAT and CDR2 FQNNGV. The V end was cut by 6 bases, the J end by 0 bases, with 9 bases between. CDR3 length: 14 amino acids. Filled out from reference TRBV11-2 and TRBJ1-3, the complete variable domain reads EAGVAQSPRYKIIEKRQSVAFWCNPISGHATLYWYQQILGQGPKLLIQFQNNGVVDDSQLPKDRFSAERLKGVDSTLKIQPAKLEDSAVYLCASSRPSSGNTIYFGEGSWLTVV.

The chain has TRBV5-1 and TRBJ2-2, with D unresolved. CDR1 SGHRS and CDR2 YFSETQ come from the germline V gene. The CDR3 runs to 13 residues. V lost 4 bases, J lost 3 bases, and 7 bases lay in between. CDR3 DNA: TGCGCCAGCAGCGTGGACCACACCGGGGAGCTGTTTTTT. It translates to CASSVDHTGELFF.

The chain is built from TRBV2 and TRBJ1-2, with D unresolved. Per germline, CDR1 SNHLY and CDR2 FYNNEI. The CDR3 runs 13 residues. The V end was cut by 3 bases, the J end by 0 bases, with 5 bases between. The CDR3 bases are TGTGCCAGCAGTGACACAGCTAACTATGGCTACACCTTC. It encodes CASSDTANYGYTF.

The chain uses TRBV4-1 and TRBJ2-5, with 8 bases matching TRBD2. V was pared by 0 bases and J by 7 bases, with 7 bases of the junction left unmatched. The CDR3 is 15 residues long. Germline CDR1 reads MGHRA; CDR2 reads YSYEKL. In nucleotides, the CDR3 is TGCGCCAGCAGCCAAGATCGGGGGGGTAGGGGGACCCAGTACTTC. Translating it yields CASSQDRGGRGTQYF.

This clone was counted a single time. This chain links TRBV2 with TRBJ2-1; the D is unclear. Trimming took off 0 bases at V and 8 bases at J, with 11 bases between the two ends. The CDR3 runs to 14 residues. Germline V gene lookup returns CDR1 SNHLY and CDR2 FYNNEI. CDR3 loop: CASSEARIAHEQFF. The CDR3 bases are TGTGCCAGCAGTGAAGCGAGAATAGCTCATGAGCAGTTCTTC.

V and J are TRBV9 and TRBJ2-2; no definite D call. V lost 2 bases to trimming and J lost 3 bases, with 8 bases between them. CDR3 size: 14 residues. Germline V CDR1 and CDR2: SGDLS, YYNGEE. CDR3 DNA: TGTGCCAGCAGCGTTCGTGCGGACACCGGGGAGCTGTTTTTT. This codes for CASSVRADTGELFF. Full variable domain (rest looked up from reference TRBV9 and TRBJ2-2): DSGVTQTPKHLITATGQRVTLRCSPRSGDLSVYWYQQSLDQGLQFLIQYYNGEERAKGNILERFSAQQFPDLHSELNLSSLELGDSALYFCASSVRADTGELFFGEGSRLTVL.

This clone was picked up one time. This chain uses TRBV29-1 with TRBJ2-6; unclear D gene. CDR1 SQVTM and CDR2 ANQGSEA come from the germline V gene. The CDR3 contains 13 residues. With 5 bases removed from V and 1 base from J, the gap between germline ends came to 6 bases. CDR3 in DNA: TGCAGCGTTAGGCAGTCTGGGGCCAACGTCCTGACTTTC. It translates to CSVRQSGANVLTF.

The CDR3 region is CASSTGLEEKLFF. The CDR3 DNA is TGCGCCAGCAGCACGGGACTTGAGGAAAAACTGTTTTTT. The rearrangement joins TRBV5-1 to TRBJ1-4; D possibly corresponds to TRBD1 (5 bases). The germline CDR1 and CDR2 sequences are SGHRS and YFSETQ. V lost 4 bases and J lost 8, with 12 bases in between. The CDR3 has 13 residues.

The rearrangement uses TRBV4-3 and TRBJ2-2; D is possibly TRBD1 (6 bases). This CDR3 comprises 17 residues. Trimming left V 0 bases short and J 4 bases short, with 15 bases between. From germline, CDR1 is LGHNA and CDR2 YSLEER. In DNA form, the CDR3 reads TGCGCCAGCAGCCAAGAATCCCACAGGGCAGGCACCGGGGAGCTGTTTTTT. Translation: CASSQESHRAGTGELFF.

The V gene is TRBV2, the J gene TRBJ1-4; the D is unclear. Germline CDR1 reads SNHLY; CDR2 reads FYNNEI. Trimming cost V 9 bases and J 0 bases, with 11 bases left between them. This CDR3 has 14 residues. CDR3 sequence (DNA): TGTGCCAGTAGAGACATTTCAACTAATGAAAAACTGTTTTTT. The encoded protein is CASRDISTNEKLFF. Filled out from reference TRBV2 and TRBJ1-4, the complete variable domain reads EPEVTQTPSHQVTQMGQEVILRCVPISNHLYFYWYRQILGQKVEFLVSFYNNEISEKSEIFDDQFSVERPDGSNFTLKIRSTKLEDSAMYFCASRDISTNEKLFFGSGTQLSVL.

The V call is TRBV21-1, the J call TRBJ2-3; the D call TRBD2 from the table was never checked on the DNA. TRBV21-1 is assigned pseudogene status. The CDR3 length is 17 residues. CDR3 DNA: TGTGCCAGCAAGGGACTAGCGATACTCCTGGGCACAGATACGCAGTATTTT. Translation gives CASKGLAILLGTDTQYF.

This clone came up once. The gene calls are TRBV28 and TRBJ2-7; D remains ambiguous. There are 10 residues in the CDR3. Trimming took 3 bases from V and 5 from J, leaving 2 bases between them. Germline loops: CDR1 MDHEN, CDR2 SYDVKM. The CDR3 here is CASSFNEQYF. CDR3 sequence (DNA): TGTGCCAGCAGTTTTAACGAGCAGTACTTC.

This chain connects TRBV12-5 to TRBJ2-7; D may be TRBD1 (7 bases). Deletions cut 3 bases from V and 3 bases from J, with 12 bases between. The CDR3 covers 14 residues. From germline, CDR1 is LGHNT and CDR2 FRNRAP. The CDR3, as DNA: TGTGCTAGTGGTTTTTGGCAGGGGGGCTACGAGCAGTACTTC. As protein: CASGFWQGGYEQYF.

This sequence joins TRBV9 and TRBJ2-5; 7 bases fit TRBD1. Germline V gene sequence: CDR1 SGDLS, CDR2 YYNGEE. CDR3 length: 13 residues. With 6 bases clipped from V and 1 base from J, the junction kept 3 bases outside the gene matches. CDR3 protein: CASNRGFQETQYF. As DNA, the CDR3 is TGTGCCAGCAACAGGGGATTCCAAGAGACCCAGTACTTC.